The 22 T cell receptor beta chains listed next were all sequenced from one sample in a study of regulatory T cells in long-lasting Graves disease. Arm-PCR of CDR3 regions and iRepertoire HTBI primers were the basis on which TCR beta libraries were built. TCRdb redid the calling of the multiplex PCR reads with MiXCR, one entry per CDR3 protein. There are almost 450,000 distinct CDR3 sequences in the sample; roughly 17% occur only once, and about 11% lies in the top ten. The sample's time point: newly diagnosed GD, antithyroid drugs for less than 3 months. The TCR library was made from RNA that had been extracted from PBMCs in TRIzol. The sample was also reused in another study, on T cells in Graves' hyperthyroidism and ophthalmopathy.

Source: peripheral blood mononuclear cells (PBMCs), taken at new diagnosis, from a patient treated with antithyroid drugs. Receptors were obtained from a woman aged 25 to 39 with Graves disease.

On this clonotype itself: One base away lies a much larger clone, so this may be a sequencing read error. The CDR3 region has the DNA TGCGCCTGCAGCTCTAGAACGTATGGCTACACCTTC. It specifies CACSSRTYGYTF. This chain joins TRBV5-1 and TRBJ1-2; D unresolved. This CDR3 spans 12 amino acids. Germline V gene sequence: CDR1 SGHRS, CDR2 YFSETQ.

The chain couples TRBV14 to TRBJ1-3, with D perhaps TRBD1 (5 bases). Trimming shortened V by 2 bases and J by 0 bases, and 17 bases separated the two germline ends. Germline CDR1 reads SGHDN; CDR2 reads FVKESK. This CDR3 is 18 amino acids long. The CDR3 is CASSQMGRGTLSGNTIYF. CDR3 sequence (DNA): TGTGCCAGCAGCCAAATGGGTCGGGGGACCCTCTCTGGAAACACCATATATTTT.

There are many counts of this clonotype. The chain combines TRBV9 with TRBJ2-7, with D maybe TRBD1 (6 bases). Trimming shortened V by 4 bases and J by 2 bases, and 13 bases separated the two germline ends. The CDR3 covers 14 residues. Germline lookup yields CDR1 SGDLS and CDR2 YYNGEE. The CDR3 loop is CASSPHRVTYEQYF. The CDR3 DNA follows: TGTGCCAGCAGCCCTCACAGGGTTACCTACGAGCAGTACTTC.

This clonotype appeared many times. The chain employs TRBV10-3 and TRBJ2-7, with 10 bases lining up with TRBD2. CDR3 length: 15 amino acids. After removal of 4 bases from V and 1 base from J, the junction contained 4 bases not matched to a gene. The germline V gene has CDR1 ENHRY and CDR2 SYGVKD. As DNA, the CDR3 is TGTGCCATCAGTGCGACTAGCGGGTCTTCCTACGAGCAGTACTTC. Its translation is CAISATSGSSYEQYF.

As concerns this clonotype: Compared with germline, one end of the junction differs, possibly owing to a read error. The chain carries TRBV9 and TRBJ2-3; 12 bases are shared with TRBD2. CDR3 size: 16 residues. The germline V gene encodes CDR1 SGDLS and CDR2 YYNGEE. The CDR3 sequence: CASSPTSGRRTDTHYF. As DNA, the CDR3 is TGTGCCAGCAGCCCGACTAGCGGGAGACGCACAGATACGCACTATTTT.

This clonotype was detected ten times or more. J is TRBJ2-2 and V is TRBV5-1, with TRBD2 identical over 11 bases. CDR1 is SGHRS and CDR2 is YFSETQ in the germline V gene. The CDR3 spans 15 residues. Trimming at V came to 1 base and at J to 5 bases, leaving 1 base not matched to a gene. In DNA, the CDR3 is TGCGCCAGCAGCTTGATAGCGGGAGGGACCGGGGAGCTGTTTTTT. The encoded protein is CASSLIAGGTGELFF.

The rearrangement links TRBV6-2 or TRBV6-3 to TRBJ1-2; D gene unclear. Trimming left V 5 bases short and J 3 bases short, with 16 bases between. CDR1 and CDR2 (germline): MNHEY, SVGEGT. The CDR3 spans 15 residues. This CDR3 reads CASSTESHTYYGYTF. CDR3 coding DNA: TGTGCCAGCAGTACAGAATCCCACACTTACTATGGCTACACCTTC.

This clonotype was found many times. This chain connects TRBV29-1 to TRBJ1-2, with D maybe TRBD1 (6 bases). Germline assignment: CDR1 SQVTM and CDR2 ANQGSEA. Trimming took off 6 bases at V and 0 bases at J, with 11 bases between the two ends. The CDR3 is made up of 13 amino acids. In nucleotides, the CDR3 is TGCAGCGTACAGGGTCAGGCTAACTATGGCTACACCTTC. This encodes CSVQGQANYGYTF.

This clonotype was seen repeatedly, ten times or more. The rearrangement uses TRBV6-5 and TRBJ2-3, with TRBD2 as a possible D gene (5 bases). Germline lookup yields CDR1 MNHEY and CDR2 SVGAGI. The CDR3 is 14 amino acids. Trimming shortened V by 4 bases and J by 2 bases, and 10 bases separated the two germline ends. CDR3 in amino acids: CASSWAGNTDTQYF. In DNA, the CDR3 is TGTGCCAGCAGTTGGGCGGGTAACACAGATACGCAGTATTTT.

This clonotype has just a few counts. The rearrangement uses TRBV5-6 and TRBJ1-1; 7 bases are a match to TRBD1. Germline V lookup: CDR1 SGHDT, CDR2 YYEEEE. Trimming removed 4 bases from V and 0 bases from J; junction bases left unmatched: 18. The CDR3 is 19 residues long. The CDR3 sequence: CASSSRDSLFSYMNTEAFF. DNA for the CDR3: TGTGCCAGCAGCAGCCGGGACAGCCTCTTTTCTTACATGAACACTGAAGCTTTCTTT.

This clonotype showed up many times. The junction differs from germline at one of its ends, possibly a read error. The rearrangement uses TRBV7-2 and TRBJ1-1; no definite D call. This CDR3 region has 12 residues. In germline, CDR1 is SGHTA, CDR2 FQGNSA. The CDR3 nucleotides read TGCGCCAGCAGCCTCGGATACACTGAAGCTTTCTTT. As protein: CASSLGYTEAFF.

The gene calls are TRBV4-1 and TRBJ1-1; perhaps TRBD1 as D (6 bases). V dropped 5 bases and J dropped 10 bases, with 17 bases sitting between them. Per germline, CDR1 MGHRA and CDR2 YSYEKL. The CDR3 length is 13 residues. DNA of the CDR3: TGCGCCAGCAGCGATACCGGGACACCCTCAGCTTTCTTT. It codes for CASSDTGTPSAFF.

As concerns this clonotype: This could be a read error, since a much larger clone is one nucleotide away. The V and J genes are TRBV14 and TRBJ2-1; perhaps D is TRBD1 or TRBD2 (6 bases each). The DNA matches TRBJ2-5 better at its end, which makes the J call doubtful. In germline, CDR1 is SGHDN, CDR2 FVKESK. The CDR3 covers 15 residues. For the CDR3, the DNA is TGTGCCAGCAGCCTTGACCGGGGGCGCCTTAGAGCCCAGTACTTC. This sequence encodes CASSLDRGRLRAQYF.

The CDR3 DNA reads as TGCAGTGCTCCTTACCCCGGGACGCCAGGCAACGAGCAGTACTTC. Its protein product is CSAPYPGTPGNEQYF. The rearrangement uses TRBV20-1 and TRBJ2-7; D tentatively reads TRBD1 or TRBD2 (5 bases each). The CDR3 runs to 15 residues. Germline V lookup: CDR1 DFQATT, CDR2 SNEGSKA (reference sequence). V gave up 5 bases and J gave up 5 bases, with 22 bases separating them.

DNA of the CDR3: TGTGCCAGCAGTTTGGGGCCGGAGCCCCAGCATTTT. Protein product: CASSLGPEPQHF. The chain employs TRBV12-3 or TRBV12-4 and TRBJ1-5, with D possibly being TRBD1 (5 bases). This CDR3 comprises 12 residues. V lost 3 bases, J lost 8 bases, and 8 bases lay in between.

The genes are TRBV7-2 and TRBJ2-2; 14 nucleotides align to TRBD2. V shed 5 bases and J 6 bases; nucleotides not matched to a gene: 8. This CDR3 has 17 amino acids. Germline V gene sequence: CDR1 SGHTA, CDR2 FQGNSA. The CDR3 nucleotides are TGTGCCAGCAGCCCAATTCGACTAGCGGGAGGGTCCGGGGAGCTGTTTTTT. It codes for CASSPIRLAGGSGELFF.

At least ten counts were recorded for this clonotype. The rearrangement joins TRBV27 to TRBJ1-5; the D is unclear. The CDR3 spans 16 residues. Germline assignment: CDR1 MNHEY and CDR2 SMNVEV (reference sequence). The V gene lost 7 bases and the J gene lost 3 bases, with 19 bases spanning the gap. The DNA of the CDR3 is TGTGCCAGCACTCCTCTTTTTGGGAATGACAATCAGCCCCAGCATTTT. Protein: CASTPLFGNDNQPQHF.

This clonotype was counted only a few times. This chain uses TRBV6-5 with TRBJ1-1, with a weak D call TRBD1 (5 bases). Germline V gene data show CDR1 as MNHEY and CDR2 as SVGAGI. The CDR3 has 14 amino acids. V was cut by 0 bases and J by 6 bases, with 11 bases left in between. Here the CDR3 reads CASSYSDRGPEAFF. The CDR3 bases are TGTGCCAGCAGTTACTCGGATAGGGGCCCTGAAGCTTTCTTT.

V gene TRBV15 combines with J gene TRBJ2-3, with 8 positions matching TRBD2. Per the germline V gene, CDR1 is LNHNV and CDR2 is YYDKDF (reference sequence). V was pared by 0 bases and J by 3 bases, with 2 bases of the junction left unmatched. The CDR3 sequence is 15 residues long. In DNA, the CDR3 is TGTGCCACCAGCAGAGATCCTAGCGGGACAGATACGCAGTATTTT. Its translation: CATSRDPSGTDTQYF.

A few counts support this clonotype. The chain carries TRBV20-1 and TRBJ1-3; D possibly corresponds to TRBD1 (6 bases). Trimming shortened V by 0 bases and J by 8 bases, and 17 bases separated the two germline ends. This CDR3 has 15 residues. Germline V CDR1 and CDR2: DFQATT, SNEGSKA (reference sequence). CDR3 sequence (DNA): TGCAGTGCTAGAGATCCGGGGGGCAGAGAGGACACCATATATTTT. Its protein product is CSARDPGGREDTIYF.

This clonotype was counted many times. The chain joins TRBV14 to TRBJ2-7, with D perhaps given as TRBD1 or TRBD2 (6 bases each). The CDR3 totals 17 residues. V was cut by 1 base and J by 4 bases, with 20 bases left in between. In germline, CDR1 is SGHDN, CDR2 FVKESK. CDR3 nucleotides: TGTGCCAGCAGCCAAGGCTTTGCGGGACACGGACTTTACGAGCAGTACTTC. Translating gives CASSQGFAGHGLYEQYF. The entire variable domain, with the rest obtained from reference TRBV14 and TRBJ2-7, is as follows: EAGVTQFPSHSVIEKGQTVTLRCDPISGHDNLYWYRRVMGKEIKFLLHFVKESKQDESGMPNNRFLAERTGGTYSTLKVQPAELEDSGVYFCASSQGFAGHGLYEQYFGPGTRLTVT.

This clonotype was detected ten times or more. V gene TRBV11-2 combines with J gene TRBJ2-7; TRBD2 matches at 9 bases. V was pared by 1 base and J by 3 bases, with 10 bases of the junction left unmatched. Germline CDR1 SGHAT, CDR2 FQNNGV. The CDR3 is 17 amino acids. The CDR3 spells CASSLASWRGRGYEQYF. The DNA of the CDR3 is TGTGCCAGCAGCTTAGCCTCATGGCGCGGGAGGGGCTACGAGCAGTACTTC.